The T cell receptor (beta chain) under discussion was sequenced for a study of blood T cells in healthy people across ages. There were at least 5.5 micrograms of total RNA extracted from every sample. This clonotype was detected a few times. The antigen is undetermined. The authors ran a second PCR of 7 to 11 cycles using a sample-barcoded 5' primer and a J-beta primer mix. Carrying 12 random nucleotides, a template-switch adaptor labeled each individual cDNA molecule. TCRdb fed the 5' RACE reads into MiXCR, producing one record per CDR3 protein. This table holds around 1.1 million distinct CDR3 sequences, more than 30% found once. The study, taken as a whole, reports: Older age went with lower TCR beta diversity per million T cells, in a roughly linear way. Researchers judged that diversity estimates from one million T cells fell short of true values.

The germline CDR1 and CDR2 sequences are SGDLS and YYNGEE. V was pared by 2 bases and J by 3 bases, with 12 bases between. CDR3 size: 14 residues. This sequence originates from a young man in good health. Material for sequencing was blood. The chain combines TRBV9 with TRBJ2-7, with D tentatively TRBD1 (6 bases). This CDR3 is CASSVRGEDYEQYF. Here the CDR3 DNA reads TGTGCCAGCAGCGTCAGGGGCGAAGACTACGAGCAGTACTTC.